Listed below are T cell receptor beta chains from one sample, sequenced in a study of blood T cell repertoires in COVID-19. Repertoires were generated with immunoSEQ multiplex PCR, while TCRdb's copy carries only in-frame clones and drops some. The sample consists of a few hundred thousand clones, 70% to 90% of them appearing once. The sequenced sample was peripheral blood. The source of these receptors is a human donor in a cohort sampled during active COVID-19. Both conserved end residues are part of each CDR3. The D gene is left open where the match is weak. Rows give clone size only sometimes, using once, few, many, or a class for an expanded clone.

v_gene: TRBV19
abundance: -
d_gene: -
len: 15
j_gene: TRBJ1-4
CDR3aa: CASSIMTATNEKLFF
CDR3nt: TGTGCCAGTAGCATAATGACAGCAACTAATGAAAAACTGTTTTTT

v_gene: TRBV7-6
abundance: -
d_gene: TRBD2
len: 16
j_gene: TRBJ2-1
CDR3aa: CASSFAGGRSYNEQFF
CDR3nt: TGTGCCAGCAGCTTTGCGGGAGGGAGGTCCTACAATGAGCAGTTCTTC

v_gene: TRBV28
abundance: -
d_gene: -
len: 15
j_gene: TRBJ1-6
CDR3aa: CASSWGSPHNSPLHF
CDR3nt: TGTGCCAGCAGTTGGGGCAGCCCCCATAATTCACCCCTCCACTTT

v_gene: TRBV30
abundance: -
d_gene: -
len: 12
j_gene: TRBJ2-5
CDR3aa: CAWSYSGETQYF
CDR3nt: TGTGCCTGGAGTTACAGTGGGGAGACCCAGTACTTC

v_gene: TRBV25-1
abundance: -
d_gene: TRBD1
len: 17
j_gene: TRBJ2-2
CDR3aa: CASSPTAGQGYTGELFF
CDR3nt: TGTGCCAGCAGTCCAACAGCGGGACAGGGTTACACCGGGGAGCTGTTTTTT

v_gene: TRBV14
abundance: -
d_gene: -
len: 13
j_gene: TRBJ1-2
CDR3aa: CASSPGTTYGYTF
CDR3nt: TGTGCCAGCAGCCCCGGGACAACCTATGGCTACACCTTC

v_gene: TRBV5-6
abundance: few
d_gene: TRBD1
len: 14
j_gene: TRBJ1-1
CDR3aa: CASSLTQGDTEAFF
CDR3nt: TGTGCCAGCAGCCTCACTCAGGGGGACACTGAAGCTTTCTTT

v_gene: TRBV19
abundance: -
d_gene: TRBD2
len: 16
j_gene: TRBJ2-1
CDR3aa: CASGGLAGGRHNEQFF
CDR3nt: TGTGCCAGCGGGGGGTTAGCGGGAGGTCGCCACAATGAGCAGTTCTTC

v_gene: TRBV19
abundance: -
d_gene: TRBD1
len: 16
j_gene: TRBJ1-2
CDR3aa: CASSRRAQTGNAGYTF
CDR3nt: TGTGCCAGTAGTAGGAGGGCCCAGACAGGGAATGCAGGCTACACCTTC

v_gene: TRBV7-2
abundance: -
d_gene: TRBD1
len: 14
j_gene: TRBJ1-2
CDR3aa: CASRGDRPNYGYTF
CDR3nt: TGTGCCAGCAGGGGGGACAGACCAAACTATGGCTACACCTTC

v_gene: TRBV5-4
abundance: few
d_gene: -
len: 15
j_gene: TRBJ2-6
CDR3aa: CASSTTGWGANVLTF
CDR3nt: TGTGCCAGCAGCACTACAGGGTGGGGGGCCAACGTCCTGACTTTC

v_gene: TRBV30
abundance: -
d_gene: TRBD2
len: 14
j_gene: TRBJ2-7
CDR3aa: CAWSLGLATNEQYF
CDR3nt: TGTGCCTGGAGCCTCGGACTAGCAACCAACGAGCAGTACTTC

v_gene: TRBV5-6
abundance: few
d_gene: TRBD1
len: 16
j_gene: TRBJ2-7
CDR3aa: CASSFGTGQLRYEQYF
CDR3nt: TGTGCCAGCAGCTTTGGGACAGGGCAGCTTAGGTACGAGCAGTACTTC

v_gene: TRBV19
abundance: -
d_gene: TRBD1
len: 16
j_gene: TRBJ1-5
CDR3aa: CASGGGVTGMGQPQHF
CDR3nt: TGTGCCAGCGGAGGGGGTGTGACAGGGATGGGTCAGCCCCAGCATTTT

v_gene: TRBV5-1
abundance: -
d_gene: -
len: 14
j_gene: TRBJ1-1
CDR3aa: CASSLGQMNTEAFF
CDR3nt: TGCGCCAGCAGCTTGGGTCAGATGAACACTGAAGCTTTCTTT

v_gene: TRBV6-6
abundance: -
d_gene: TRBD1
len: 16
j_gene: TRBJ1-6
CDR3aa: CASRADRGSYNSPLHF
CDR3nt: TGTGCCAGCAGGGCGGACAGGGGGTCCTATAATTCACCCCTCCACTTT

v_gene: TRBV5-1
abundance: -
d_gene: TRBD1
len: 15
j_gene: TRBJ2-7
CDR3aa: CASIRDRGASYEQYF
CDR3nt: TGCGCCAGCATTCGGGACAGGGGGGCCTCCTACGAGCAGTACTTC

v_gene: TRBV5-1
abundance: -
d_gene: TRBD1
len: 15
j_gene: TRBJ2-7
CDR3aa: CASSRTGQDTYEQYF
CDR3nt: TGCGCCAGCAGCCGGACGGGACAGGACACCTACGAGCAGTACTTC

v_gene: TRBV19
abundance: -
d_gene: TRBD1
len: 14
j_gene: TRBJ2-3
CDR3aa: CASRGLQGMDTQYF
CDR3nt: TGTGCCAGTCGCGGGCTACAGGGGATGGATACGCAGTATTTT

v_gene: TRBV10-3
abundance: -
d_gene: -
len: 16
j_gene: TRBJ2-3
CDR3aa: CATQSDTGEGPDTQYF
CDR3nt: TGTGCCACCCAGTCCGATACGGGAGAAGGCCCAGATACGCAGTATTTT

v_gene: TRBV4-3
abundance: -
d_gene: -
len: 16
j_gene: TRBJ1-3
CDR3aa: CASSQDGQGSGNTIYF
CDR3nt: TGCGCCAGCAGCCAAGATGGGCAGGGGTCTGGAAACACCATATATTTT

v_gene: TRBV6-2/TRBV6-3
abundance: -
d_gene: TRBD1
len: 15
j_gene: TRBJ2-1
CDR3aa: CASSRTGGSYNEQFF
CDR3nt: TGTGCCAGCAGTCGGACAGGGGGCTCCTACAATGAGCAGTTCTTC